These 5 T cell receptor beta chains were sequenced from one sample in a study of blood T cell repertoires in COVID-19. Generated by immunoSEQ multiplex PCR, the TCRdb table keeps only in-frame clones and is missing some. This table holds about 170,000 clones, around 90% found once. Sequences were obtained from peripheral blood. All receptors come from a woman aged 80 or over with COVID-19, enrolled during active disease.

This sequence joins TRBV19 and TRBJ2-1; maybe TRBD2 (5 bases). This CDR3 is 13 amino acids long. V lost 4 bases to trimming and J lost 10 bases, with 14 bases between them. The germline gives CDR1 LNHDA, CDR2 SQIVND (reference sequence). DNA for the CDR3: TGTGCCAGTAGTAAGATGGCGGGCGGGGAGCAGTTCTTC. The encoded protein is CASSKMAGGEQFF.

This chain links TRBV28 with TRBJ2-2; TRBD2 agrees at 7 bases. J lost 2 bases, V lost 0 bases, and 6 bases had no gene match. This CDR3 has 17 residues. The germline V gene has CDR1 MDHEN and CDR2 SYDVKM. CDR3 residues: CASSLWHGGYNTGELFF. In DNA, the CDR3 is TGTGCCAGCAGTTTATGGCACGGGGGGTATAACACCGGGGAGCTGTTTTTT.

This clone was seen a single time. The chain is built from TRBV5-1 and TRBJ2-7, with D perhaps matching TRBD2 (5 bases). From germline, CDR1 is SGHRS and CDR2 YFSETQ. CDR3 length: 15 amino acids. Trimming removed 3 bases at V and 3 bases at J, with 16 bases between. The CDR3 reads CASSWLSEGFYEQYF. The CDR3, as DNA: TGCGCCAGCAGCTGGCTTAGCGAAGGGTTCTACGAGCAGTACTTC.

V is TRBV7-6 and J is TRBJ2-7, with D possibly being TRBD2 (6 bases). CDR3 length equals 14 residues. V was trimmed by 6 bases and J by 1 base, leaving 13 bases between them. Germline values: CDR1 SGHVS, CDR2 FNYEAQ. CDR3 region: CASSLARGSYEQYF. DNA of the CDR3: TGTGCCAGCAGTCTAGCGCGCGGTTCCTACGAGCAGTACTTC.

This clone was detected once. DNA of the CDR3: TGTGCCAGCAGCCAAGAAAGTGGGCCATTCGGGAGTAGTGAAGCTTTCTTT. Its translation: CASSQESGPFGSSEAFF. This chain connects TRBV4-2 to TRBJ1-1, with D unclear. This CDR3 has 17 amino acids. Germline lookup yields CDR1 LGHNA and CDR2 YNFKEQ. The germline V and J ends were trimmed by 0 bases and 7 bases, with 21 bases remaining between them.